The following is a T cell receptor (beta chain) sequence with its context. Per the germline V gene, CDR1 is SQVTM and CDR2 is ANQGSEA. The CDR3 loop spans 15 amino acids. Trimming pared 3 bases from V and 1 base from J, leaving 13 bases between. The data derive from a study of blood T cell repertoires in COVID-19. Turning to the study itself: T cells, B-cell-depleted T cells, or PBMCs provided the cDNA or gDNA that served as material.

Only in-frame clones appear in the TCRdb table, and some are missing; sequencing was by immunoSEQ multiplex PCR. Of around 300,000 clones in the sample, 89% were seen once. This TCR was recovered from a woman between 35 and 50 years old who had recovered from COVID-19. Sequencing was performed on PBMCs or T cells enriched from blood (not recorded which). V gene TRBV29-1 combines with J gene TRBJ1-3; the D gene is possibly TRBD1 (5 bases). The CDR3 here is CSVEFGGISGNTIYF. CDR3 bases: TGCAGCGTTGAGTTTGGGGGGATTTCTGGAAACACCATATATTTT.